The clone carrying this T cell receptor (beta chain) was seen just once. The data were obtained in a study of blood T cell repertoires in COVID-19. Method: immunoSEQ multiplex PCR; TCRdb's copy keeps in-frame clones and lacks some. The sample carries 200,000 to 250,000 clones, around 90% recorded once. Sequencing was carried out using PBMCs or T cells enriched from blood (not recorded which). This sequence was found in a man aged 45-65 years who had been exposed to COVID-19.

Here the CDR3 DNA reads TGTGCCAGCAGTTTATCACTGGGGAGGGGGAGGGATGAGAACACTGAAGCTTTCTTT. Its protein is CASSLSLGRGRDENTEAFF. The genes are TRBV28 and TRBJ1-1; possible D gene TRBD1, 6 bases. Trimming left V 1 base short and J 1 base short, with 22 bases between. The CDR3 runs 19 residues. From germline, CDR1 is MDHEN and CDR2 SYDVKM.